This T cell receptor beta chain was observed in a study of blood T cell repertoires in COVID-19. Study-level background: The study drew acute and convalescent COVID-19 samples from the United States, Italy and Spain. T cells, B-cell-depleted T cells, or PBMCs supplied cDNA or gDNA.

Original processing methods: Nucleated cell number was recorded as an estimate derived from reference gene primer amplification. Sequencing was performed with immunoSEQ multiplex PCR; in TCRdb, only in-frame clones are kept and a portion is missing. That table is the source of V, J and clone size, and D and trimming were worked out from the DNA. The sample shows approximately 300,000 clones, 85% to 90% of them seen only once. The clonotype was recovered from a woman between 45 and 60 years old with active or convalescent COVID-19. The sequencing sample was made of peripheral blood.

The CDR3 loop is CAWNRGFAEAFF. CDR3 nucleotide sequence: TGTGCCTGGAACAGGGGGTTCGCTGAAGCTTTCTTT. V gene TRBV30 combines with J gene TRBJ1-1; TRBD1 matches at 8 bases. Trimming removed 4 bases from V and 6 bases from J; junction bases left unmatched: 4. Germline CDR1 and CDR2: GTSNPN and SVGIG (reference sequence). CDR3 length: 12 residues.